One sample yielded the 6 T cell receptor beta chains listed below, sequenced in a study of blood T cell repertoires in COVID-19. Clones were read by immunoSEQ multiplex PCR, and TCRdb kept only the in-frame ones, dropping some. The sample shows 300,000 or so clones, under 90% of them seen only once. The sequenced sample consisted of peripheral blood. These receptors originate from a woman aged 25 to 39 with COVID-19, enrolled during active disease.

V is TRBV10-2 and J is TRBJ2-2; 10 bases are shared with TRBD2. Germline CDR1 and CDR2: WSHSY and SAAADI. The ends lost 2 bases at V and 3 bases at J; junction bases unmatched: 6. This CDR3 has 17 amino acids. This CDR3 is CASSEPIGLADTGELFF. Here the CDR3 DNA reads TGCGCCAGCAGTGAGCCGATAGGACTAGCGGACACCGGGGAGCTGTTTTTT.

The CDR3 DNA sequence: TGTGCCAGCACCTTACAGGGCCCCTACGAGCAGTACTTC. It specifies CASTLQGPYEQYF. The chain joins TRBV6-5 to TRBJ2-7; possible D gene TRBD1, 6 bases. The germline CDR1 and CDR2 sequences are MNHEY and SVGAGI. The CDR3 is 13 residues long. V shed 7 bases and J shed 2 bases, with 12 bases lying between them.

In DNA, the CDR3 is TGTGCCAGCAGCTTCATTGGCACAGATACGCAGTATTTT. Translation: CASSFIGTDTQYF. V gene TRBV5-4 combines with J gene TRBJ2-3; D is unresolved. Trimming cost V 2 bases and J 1 base, with 5 bases left between them. This CDR3 is 13 amino acids long. From germline, CDR1 is SGHNT and CDR2 YYREEE (reference sequence).

The chain carries TRBV5-1 and TRBJ1-2, with 7 bases fitting TRBD1. The V gene's germline CDR1 is SGHRS and CDR2 YFSETQ. The CDR3 consists of 14 residues. J lost 5 bases, V lost 4 bases, and 8 bases had no gene match. This CDR3 reads CASSIPGQRYGYTF. The CDR3 DNA reads TGCGCCAGCAGCATACCGGGACAGAGATATGGCTACACCTTC. Combining the CDR3 with reference TRBV5-1 and TRBJ1-2 gives the whole variable domain KAGVTQTPRYLIKTRGQQVTLSCSPISGHRSVSWYQQTPGQGLQFLFEYFSETQRNKGNFPGRFSGRQFSNSRSEMNVSTLELGDSALYLCASSIPGQRYGYTFGSGTRLTVV.

The CDR3 sequence: CASALAGQETQYF. The CDR3 DNA sequence: TGTGCCAGCGCGCTAGCTGGACAAGAGACCCAGTACTTC. The V call is TRBV12-3 or TRBV12-4, the J call TRBJ2-5; possible D gene TRBD2, 5 bases. With 8 bases removed from V and 2 bases from J, the gap between germline ends came to 12 bases. CDR3 length: 13 amino acids.

This sequence joins TRBV18 and TRBJ1-2, with TRBD1 identical over 8 bases. The CDR3 sequence is 13 residues long. Germline-derived CDR1 and CDR2 are KGHSH and LQKENI. V gave up 5 bases and J gave up 7 bases; unmatched junction bases: 6. The CDR3 protein is CASSGTGGGGYTF. CDR3 DNA sequence: TGTGCCAGCTCAGGGACAGGCGGTGGTGGCTACACCTTC.